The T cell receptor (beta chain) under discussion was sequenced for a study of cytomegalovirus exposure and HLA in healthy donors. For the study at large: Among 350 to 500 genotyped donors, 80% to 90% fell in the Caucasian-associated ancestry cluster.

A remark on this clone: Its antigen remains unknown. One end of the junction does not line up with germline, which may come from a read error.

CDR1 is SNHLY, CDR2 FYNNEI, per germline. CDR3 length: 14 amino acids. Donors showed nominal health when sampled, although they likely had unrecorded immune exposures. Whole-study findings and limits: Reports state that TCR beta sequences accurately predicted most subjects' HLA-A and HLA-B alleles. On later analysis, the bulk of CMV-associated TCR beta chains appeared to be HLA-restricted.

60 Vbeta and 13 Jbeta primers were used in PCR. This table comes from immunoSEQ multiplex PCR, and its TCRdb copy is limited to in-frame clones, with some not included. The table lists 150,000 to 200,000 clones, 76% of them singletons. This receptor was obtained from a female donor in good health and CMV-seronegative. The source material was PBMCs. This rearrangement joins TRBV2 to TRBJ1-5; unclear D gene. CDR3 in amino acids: CASSDHNSNQRQHF. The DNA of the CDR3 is TGTGCCAGCAGTGATCACAATAGCAATCAGCGCCAGCATTTT.